The entry below describes one TCR beta chain. The target antigen is unknown. With V trimmed by 3 bases and J by 5 bases, 1 base remained unmatched. This CDR3 is 13 amino acids long. Germline values: CDR1 LGHDT, CDR2 YNNKEL (reference sequence). The source of the sample is a study of T cell responses to AZD1222 COVID-19 vaccine. Profiling relied on immunoSEQ multiplex PCR, and the TCRdb table lists in-frame clones only, not all of them. The sample holds tens of thousands of clones, around 85% seen once. General study findings and limits: Spike-specific TCR depth and breadth grew after two AZD1222 doses.

The chain recombines TRBV3-1 (or the pseudogene TRBV3-2) with TRBJ1-5; 7 bases agree with TRBD1. Sequenced material: peripheral blood, taken on day 0 of MenACWY control vaccination. The source of this sequence is an adult in good health. DNA of the CDR3: TGTGCCAGCAGCCAGACAGGGTATCAGCCCCAGCATTTT. This sequence encodes CASSQTGYQPQHF.